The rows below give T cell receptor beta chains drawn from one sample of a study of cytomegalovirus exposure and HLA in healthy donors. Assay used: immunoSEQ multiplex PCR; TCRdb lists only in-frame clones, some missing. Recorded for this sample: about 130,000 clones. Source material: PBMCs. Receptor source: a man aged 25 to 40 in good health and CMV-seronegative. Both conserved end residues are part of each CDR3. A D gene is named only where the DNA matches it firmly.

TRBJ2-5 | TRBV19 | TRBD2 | CASSIGGAGGWETQYF | TGTGCCAGTAGTATCGGAGGAGCGGGGGGCTGGGAGACCCAGTACTTC
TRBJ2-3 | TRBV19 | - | CASSWDSPDTQYF | TGTGCCAGTAGCTGGGACTCCCCGGATACGCAGTATTTT
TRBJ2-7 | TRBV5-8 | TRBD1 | CASSRARTGFYEQYF | TGTGCCAGCAGCCGGGCCAGGACAGGGTTCTACGAGCAGTACTTC
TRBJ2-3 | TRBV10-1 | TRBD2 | CARAAGGTDTQYF | TGCGCCAGGGCTGCGGGGGGCACAGATACGCAGTATTTT
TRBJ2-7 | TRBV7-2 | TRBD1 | CASSSTGLGYEQYF | TGTGCCAGCAGCTCGACAGGGCTCGGCTACGAGCAGTACTTC
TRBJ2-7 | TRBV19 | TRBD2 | CATRWTSGSYEQYF | TGTGCCACCAGGTGGACTAGCGGTTCCTACGAGCAGTACTTC
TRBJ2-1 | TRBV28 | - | CASSQPPGNEQFF | TGTGCCAGCTCCCAACCGCCGGGCAATGAGCAGTTCTTC
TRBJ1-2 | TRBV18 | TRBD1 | CASSSGQGGGYTF | TGTGCCAGCTCCTCCGGACAGGGTGGTGGCTACACCTTC
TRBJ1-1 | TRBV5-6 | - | CASSLGQVNTEAFF | TGTGCCAGCAGCTTGGGACAGGTGAACACTGAAGCTTTCTTT
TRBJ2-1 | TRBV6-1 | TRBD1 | CASSLDRGSYNEQFF | TGTGCCAGCAGTCTGGACAGGGGCTCCTACAATGAGCAGTTCTTC
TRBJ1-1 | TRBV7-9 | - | CASSLLENTEAFF | TGTGCCAGCAGCTTACTGGAGAACACTGAGGCTTTCTTT
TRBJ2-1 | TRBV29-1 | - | CSVDRGSGGTWQFF | TGCAGCGTTGATAGGGGCTCGGGTGGCACTTGGCAGTTCTTC
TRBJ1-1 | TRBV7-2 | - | CASSPNEAAEAFF | TGTGCCAGCAGCCCCAACGAGGCAGCTGAAGCTTTCTTT
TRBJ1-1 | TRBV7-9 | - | CASSSRVGGNTEAFF | TGTGCCAGCAGCTCTAGGGTGGGGGGGAACACTGAAGCTTTCTTT
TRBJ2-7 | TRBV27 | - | CASSPRGPYEQYF | TGTGCCAGCAGCCCGCGGGGGCCTTACGAGCAGTACTTC
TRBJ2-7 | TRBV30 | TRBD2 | CAWTSGKTSMVGEQYF | TGTGCCTGGACGAGCGGGAAGACCTCTATGGTCGGCGAGCAGTACTTC
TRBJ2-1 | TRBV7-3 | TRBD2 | CASSLSSGAGENEQFF | TGTGCCAGCAGCTTGAGTTCGGGAGCGGGAGAAAATGAGCAGTTCTTC
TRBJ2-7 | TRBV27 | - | CASSPTNSYYEQYF | TGTGCCAGCAGTCCCACCAACAGTTACTACGAGCAGTACTTC
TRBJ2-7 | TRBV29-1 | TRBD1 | CSVPGQGLDEQYF | TGCAGCGTACCGGGACAGGGATTGGACGAGCAGTACTTC
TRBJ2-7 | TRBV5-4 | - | CASSLGTDYEQYF | TGTGCCAGCAGCTTAGGAACAGATTACGAGCAGTACTTC
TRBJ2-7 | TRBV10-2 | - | CATWGGGRGTYEQYF | TGCGCCACATGGGGGGGAGGCAGGGGAACCTACGAGCAGTACTTC
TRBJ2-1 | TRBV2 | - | CASRSASEYNEQFF | TGTGCCAGCAGGAGCGCTAGCGAGTACAATGAGCAGTTCTTC
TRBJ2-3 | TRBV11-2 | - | CASSLASAFITDTQYF | TGTGCCAGCAGCTTAGCTAGCGCGTTTATCACAGATACGCAGTATTTT
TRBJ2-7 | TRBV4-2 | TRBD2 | CASSFTGSSQTSGTYEQYF | TGTGCCAGCAGCTTTACCGGGTCCAGTCAGACTAGCGGTACCTACGAGCAGTACTTC
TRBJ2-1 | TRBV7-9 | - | CASSFLAGANNEQFF | TGTGCCAGCAGCTTTTTGGCAGGGGCTAACAATGAGCAGTTCTTC
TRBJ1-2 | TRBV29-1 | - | CSVGGQGFGYTF | TGCAGCGTTGGGGGGCAGGGGTTTGGCTACACCTTC
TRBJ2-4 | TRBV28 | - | CASSLGGGKNIQYF | TGTGCCAGCAGTTTAGGGGGAGGCAAAAACATTCAGTACTTC
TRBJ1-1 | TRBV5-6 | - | CASSFSEGGNSAEAFF | TGTGCCAGCAGCTTTTCGGAGGGTGGAAATAGTGCTGAAGCTTTCTTT
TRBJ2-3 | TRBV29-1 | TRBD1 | CSVAETGGGADTQYF | TGCAGCGTTGCAGAGACAGGGGGCGGAGCAGATACGCAGTATTTT
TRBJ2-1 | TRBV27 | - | CASSLGQGIEQFF | TGTGCCAGCAGTTTAGGGCAGGGAATAGAGCAGTTCTTC
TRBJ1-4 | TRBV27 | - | CASSGTLSPNEKLFF | TGTGCCAGCAGCGGGACTCTCTCGCCCAATGAAAAACTGTTTTTT
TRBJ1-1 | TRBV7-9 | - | CASSLGGPGATEAFF | TGTGCCAGCAGCTTGGGGGGGCCTGGGGCCACTGAAGCTTTCTTT
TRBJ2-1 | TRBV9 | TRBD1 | CASSVATGTVNNEQFF | TGTGCCAGCAGCGTAGCTACCGGGACAGTGAACAATGAGCAGTTCTTC
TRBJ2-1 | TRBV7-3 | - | CASSLMILGEGDNEQFF | TGTGCCAGCAGCTTAATGATCCTCGGAGAAGGGGACAATGAGCAGTTCTTC
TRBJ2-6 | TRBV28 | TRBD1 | CASSFGTGVGANVLTF | TGTGCCAGCAGTTTCGGGACAGGGGTCGGGGCCAACGTCCTGACTTTC
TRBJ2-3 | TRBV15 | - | CATSKDSFSTDTQYF | TGTGCCACCAGCAAGGACAGTTTTAGCACAGATACGCAGTATTTT
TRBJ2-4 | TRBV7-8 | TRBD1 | CASSLFRQGLQYF | TGTGCCAGCAGCTTGTTCCGACAGGGCCTCCAGTACTTC
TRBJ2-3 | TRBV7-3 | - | CASSFGHPTDTQYF | TGTGCCAGCAGCTTTGGCCACCCGACAGATACGCAGTATTTT
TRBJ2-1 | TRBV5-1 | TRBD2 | CASRLTSGPYNEQFF | TGCGCCAGCAGGCTGACTAGCGGTCCGTACAATGAGCAGTTCTTC
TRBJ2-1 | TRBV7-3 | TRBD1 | CASSRDRGRSEQFF | TGTGCCAGCAGCCGGGACAGGGGGCGGAGTGAGCAGTTCTTC
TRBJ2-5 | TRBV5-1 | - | CASHFTGPQETQYF | TGCGCCAGCCATTTTACGGGTCCTCAAGAGACCCAGTACTTC
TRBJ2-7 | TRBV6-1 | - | CASRPSVVSSYEQYF | TGTGCCAGCCGCCCCAGCGTTGTTAGCTCCTACGAGCAGTACTTC
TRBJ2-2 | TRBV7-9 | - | CASSLGWSGELFF | TGTGCCAGCAGCTTAGGGTGGAGCGGGGAGCTGTTTTTT
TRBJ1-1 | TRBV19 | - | CASSIQGRRNTEAFF | TGTGCCAGTAGCATCCAGGGCCGGCGGAACACTGAAGCTTTCTTT
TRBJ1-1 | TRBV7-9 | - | CASSFTATAEAFF | TGTGCCAGCAGCTTTACTGCTACCGCTGAAGCTTTCTTT
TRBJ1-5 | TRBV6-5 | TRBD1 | CASSRTGTQPQHF | TGTGCCAGCAGCCGGACAGGGACTCAGCCCCAGCATTTT
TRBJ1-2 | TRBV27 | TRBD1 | CASSRQGYLDGYTF | TGTGCCAGCAGTCGACAGGGATATTTGGATGGCTACACCTTC